This T cell receptor (beta chain) derives from a study of STAT3 mutations in large granular lymphocyte leukemia. Whole-study results and caveats: In about 35% of the 18 patients, new TCR clonotypes emerged after therapy. A small but highly pathogenic clone may have been missed. In T-cell large granular lymphocyte leukemia, about half of patients showed multiple immunodominant subclonotypes.

This CDR3 is built from 15 residues. The junction had 12 bases not matched to a gene; V was cut back by 5 bases and J by 8 bases. Per the germline V gene, CDR1 is SNHLY and CDR2 is FYNNEI. Average productive template count per sample was about 40,000. Clones were read by immunoSEQ multiplex PCR, and TCRdb kept only the in-frame ones, dropping some. The data contain roughly 11,000 clones, about 80% of them singletons. A remark on this clone: The antigen remains unidentified.

The receptor's source is a man in his 60s with T-cell large granular lymphocyte leukemia. Some clones in this sample may be carry-over from other donors' samples. The chain combines TRBV2 with TRBJ2-3; 8 bases fit TRBD2. Sequenced input: peripheral blood mononuclear cells. This chain's CDR3 is CASSPTGGPLATQYF. The DNA of the CDR3 is TGTGCCAGCAGTCCGACGGGAGGGCCTCTTGCTACGCAGTATTTT.